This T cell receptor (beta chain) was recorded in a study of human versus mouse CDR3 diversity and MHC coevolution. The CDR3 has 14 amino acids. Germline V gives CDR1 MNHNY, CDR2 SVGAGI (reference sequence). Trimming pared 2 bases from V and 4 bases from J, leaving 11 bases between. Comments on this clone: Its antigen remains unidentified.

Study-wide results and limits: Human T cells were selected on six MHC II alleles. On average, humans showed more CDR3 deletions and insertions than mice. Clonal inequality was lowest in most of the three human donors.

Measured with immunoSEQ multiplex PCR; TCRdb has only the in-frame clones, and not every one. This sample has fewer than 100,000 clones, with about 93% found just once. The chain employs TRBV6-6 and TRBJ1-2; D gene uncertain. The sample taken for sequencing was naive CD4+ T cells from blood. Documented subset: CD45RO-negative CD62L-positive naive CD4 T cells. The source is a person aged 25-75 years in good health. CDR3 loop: CASSYSAASYGYTF. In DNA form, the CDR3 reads TGTGCCAGCAGTTACAGCGCAGCCTCCTATGGCTACACCTTC.